The 32 T cell receptor beta chains below all came from one sample that was sequenced in a study of identical twins. Using its own MiXCR run on the 5' RACE reads, TCRdb lists one record per CDR3 protein. The sample records fewer than 550,000 distinct CDR3 sequences, approximately 15% being singletons. These data were also reused for a study on yellow fever vaccine responses in identical twins.

The specimen sequenced was CD4+ T cells sorted from blood. The receptors originated from a woman aged 18-35 years in good health.

The rearrangement joins TRBV7-2 to TRBJ2-5, with D tentatively TRBD1 (6 bases). Germline V CDR1 and CDR2: SGHTA, FQGNSA. Trimming shortened V by 6 bases and J by 9 bases, and 17 bases separated the two germline ends. This CDR3 has 13 amino acids. The CDR3 DNA follows: TGTGCCAGCAGGTCGGACAGCCCAGGGGCCCAGTACTTC. This translates into CASRSDSPGAQYF.

Written as DNA, the CDR3 is TGTGCCAGCAGCCAAGGGACAGGGGCCCCCCAAGAGACCCAGTACTTC. Translated, it gives CASSQGTGAPQETQYF. The rearrangement uses TRBV11-2 and TRBJ2-5; 10 bases are a match to TRBD1. Germline values: CDR1 SGHAT, CDR2 FQNNGV. The J segment lost 1 base and the V segment lost 5 bases, leaving 7 bases of the junction unmatched. The CDR3 has 16 residues. The complete variable domain, with remaining parts taken from reference TRBV11-2 and TRBJ2-5, reads EAGVAQSPRYKIIEKRQSVAFWCNPISGHATLYWYQQILGQGPKLLIQFQNNGVVDDSQLPKDRFSAERLKGVDSTLKIQPAKLEDSAVYLCASSQGTGAPQETQYFGPGTRLLVL.

This clonotype was detected only a few times. This chain connects TRBV29-1 to TRBJ2-1; possibly TRBD2 for D (5 bases). The V gene's germline CDR1 is SQVTM and CDR2 ANQGSEA. The CDR3 covers 15 residues. V was trimmed by 5 bases and J by 3 bases, leaving 17 bases between them. CDR3 in DNA: TGCAGCGTTATAGCGACGGGAACCTTCTACAATGAGCAGTTCTTC. Its translation: CSVIATGTFYNEQFF.

This clonotype was observed a few times. V usage is TRBV20-1 and J usage is TRBJ2-1; 9 bases match TRBD2. V gave up 7 bases and J gave up 5 bases; unmatched junction bases: 12. From germline, CDR1 is DFQATT and CDR2 SNEGSKA (reference sequence). The CDR3 spans 15 residues. The CDR3 is CSGASGRPGDNEQFF. CDR3 coding DNA: TGCAGTGGCGCGAGCGGGAGGCCCGGGGACAATGAGCAGTTCTTC.

This clonotype was seen a few times. The chain is built from TRBV5-1 and TRBJ2-1; 10 bases line up with TRBD2. Germline CDR1 is SGHRS and CDR2 is YFSETQ. V trimming: 2 bases; J trimming: 9 bases; junction bases outside the gene matches: 5. There are 14 residues in the CDR3. The CDR3 nucleotides read TGCGCCAGCAGCTTCAGCGGGAGGGGAAGTGAGCAGTTCTTC. Its protein product is CASSFSGRGSEQFF.

This chain connects TRBV6-1 to TRBJ2-7, with TRBD2 as a possible D gene (5 bases). Germline CDR1 and CDR2: MNHNS and SASEGT. Trimming took 10 bases from V and 2 from J, leaving 15 bases between them. The CDR3 sequence is 13 residues long. CDR3 residues: CATLPRGTYEQYF. The DNA for the CDR3 is TGTGCCACCCTACCCCGGGGAACCTACGAGCAGTACTTC.

The rearrangement joins TRBV7-8 to TRBJ2-3, with D possibly being TRBD2 (7 bases). Germline CDR1 SGHVS, CDR2 FQNEAQ. V gave up 5 bases and J gave up 5 bases, with 17 bases separating them. This CDR3 spans 15 amino acids. In DNA, the CDR3 is TGTGCCAGCAGCCTTTACGGGGGGCGAGAAGATACGCAGTATTTT. It codes for CASSLYGGREDTQYF.

V gene TRBV7-2 combines with J gene TRBJ2-1; 7 nucleotides match TRBD2. Germline V lookup: CDR1 SGHTA, CDR2 FQGNSA. The CDR3 is made up of 16 amino acids. V shed 5 bases and J 0 bases; nucleotides not matched to a gene: 7. CDR3 sequence reads: CASSGRDWSSYNEQFF. The CDR3, as DNA: TGTGCCAGCAGCGGGAGGGACTGGAGCTCCTACAATGAGCAGTTCTTC.

This clonotype was counted ten times or more. The V gene is TRBV6-5, the J gene TRBJ1-2; TRBD1 is a possible D gene (5 bases). Germline loops: CDR1 MNHEY, CDR2 SVGAGI. The V end lost 8 bases, the J end lost 2 bases, and 9 bases lay between the germline ends. The CDR3 loop spans 12 amino acids. The CDR3 sequence is CASRTGNYGYTF. In DNA, the CDR3 is TGTGCCAGCCGCACAGGAAACTATGGCTACACCTTC.

The chain is built from TRBV12-3 or TRBV12-4 and TRBJ2-3, with no clear D. This CDR3 has 14 amino acids. The V end lost 6 bases, the J end lost 3 bases, and 13 bases lay between the germline ends. CDR3 protein: CASRRIGGTDTQYF. Here the CDR3 DNA reads TGTGCCAGCAGGAGGATAGGTGGGACAGATACGCAGTATTTT.

This clonotype has only a few counts. The V gene is TRBV27, the J gene TRBJ1-1; weak D call: TRBD1 (6 bases). Germline CDR1 MNHEY, CDR2 SMNVEV (reference sequence). The germline V and J ends were trimmed by 3 bases and 0 bases, with 11 bases remaining between them. The CDR3 sequence is 15 residues long. The chain's CDR3 is CASSFTGYVNTEAFF. The CDR3, as DNA: TGTGCCAGCAGTTTCACAGGGTACGTGAACACTGAAGCTTTCTTT.

This chain connects TRBV27 to TRBJ1-1; the D is unclear. Germline CDR1 and CDR2: MNHEY and SMNVEV (reference sequence). The CDR3 is made up of 15 amino acids. Here the CDR3 reads CLESGLGGMNTEAFF. The CDR3 DNA reads TGTTTAGAATCGGGGTTGGGTGGGATGAACACTGAAGCTTTCTTT.

Many counts were recorded for this clonotype. The chain has TRBV5-1 and TRBJ1-2, with D tentatively TRBD1 (6 bases). This CDR3 region has 15 residues. CDR1 and CDR2 from the germline V gene are SGHRS and YFSETQ. The germline V and J ends were trimmed by 1 base and 3 bases, with 13 bases remaining between them. Here the CDR3 DNA reads TGCGCCAGCAGCTTGAGTACAGGGCAGCACTATGGCTACACCTTC. Its translation is CASSLSTGQHYGYTF.

The chain is built from TRBV6-1 and TRBJ2-7; 10 bases are shared with TRBD2. Germline CDR1 is MNHNS and CDR2 is SASEGT. The trim removed 6 bases at V and 3 bases at J, leaving 8 bases unmatched. There are 15 residues in the CDR3. Here the CDR3 DNA reads TGTGCCAGCAGACCCAGCGGGAGGGCCTTCTACGAGCAGTACTTC. As protein: CASRPSGRAFYEQYF.

This clonotype was counted many times. The gene calls are TRBV7-9 and TRBJ2-7; TRBD2 is a possible D gene (5 bases). Trimming stripped 2 bases from V and 2 bases from J, with 16 bases between. The CDR3 extends over 16 amino acids. Germline values: CDR1 SEHNR, CDR2 FQNEAQ (reference sequence). The CDR3 coding sequence is TGTGCCAGCAGCTTAACAAGGGCGTTGGAGGCCTACGAGCAGTACTTC. It specifies CASSLTRALEAYEQYF.

This sequence joins TRBV3-1 and TRBJ2-1, with 11 bases matching TRBD2. Trimming removed 6 bases from V and 0 bases from J; junction bases left unmatched: 10. The CDR3 spans 18 residues. The germline gives CDR1 LGHDT, CDR2 YNNKEL (reference sequence). The CDR3 loop is CASSSPGLAASSYNEQFF. The CDR3 DNA reads as TGTGCCAGCAGTTCCCCGGGACTAGCGGCGAGCTCCTACAATGAGCAGTTCTTC.

The chain employs TRBV2 and TRBJ2-2, with 7 bases that match TRBD1. CDR1 and CDR2 (germline): SNHLY, FYNNEI. The V segment lost 6 bases and the J segment 1 base; nucleotides outside the gene matches: 2. The CDR3 spans 14 residues. CDR3 in amino acids: CASRGQMNTGELFF. In DNA, the CDR3 is TGTGCCAGCAGGGGACAGATGAACACCGGGGAGCTGTTTTTT.

This clonotype was counted between two and nine times. The CDR3 nucleotides are TGTGCCAGCAGCCAACGACTGAACACCGGGGAGCTGTTTTTT. It yields the protein CASSQRLNTGELFF. The chain recombines TRBV3-1 with TRBJ2-2; D not resolved. The CDR3 spans 14 residues. Per germline, CDR1 LGHDT and CDR2 YNNKEL (reference sequence). Trimming left V 2 bases short and J 1 base short, with 5 bases between. The complete variable domain, with remaining parts taken from reference TRBV3-1 and TRBJ2-2, reads DTAVSQTPKYLVTQMGNDKSIKCEQNLGHDTMYWYKQDSKKFLKIMFSYNNKELIINETVPNRFSPKSPDKAHLNLHINSLELGDSAVYFCASSQRLNTGELFFGEGSRLTVL.

The sample holds many counts of this clonotype. This chain joins TRBV29-1 and TRBJ2-3; D not resolved. The CDR3 covers 13 residues. The V end lost 3 bases, the J end lost 3 bases, and 10 bases lay between the germline ends. Germline CDR1 SQVTM, CDR2 ANQGSEA. DNA of the CDR3: TGCAGCGTTGACGGGCAGCAGACAGATACGCAGTATTTT. Its translation: CSVDGQQTDTQYF.

Many counts were recorded for this clonotype. The rearrangement joins TRBV27 to TRBJ2-1, with 9 bases aligning to TRBD2. The CDR3 has 18 amino acids. Losses at the gene ends were 6 bases for V and 7 bases for J; bases not matched to a gene: 19. CDR1 is MNHEY and CDR2 is SMNVEV in the germline V gene (reference sequence). CDR3 DNA: TGTGCCAGCAGCTTCATCCCGCTTTCAGCGGGGGGTTCTAATGAGCAGTTCTTC. The encoded protein is CASSFIPLSAGGSNEQFF.

This clonotype was observed a handful of times. The chain is built from TRBV5-1 and TRBJ2-1, with 9 bases lining up with TRBD2. Germline-derived CDR1 and CDR2 are SGHRS and YFSETQ. There are 15 residues in the CDR3. After removal of 1 base from V and 7 bases from J, the junction contained 6 bases not matched to a gene. The CDR3 DNA reads TGCGCCAGCAGCTTGATCGCGGGAGGGCTGAATGAGCAGTTCTTC. As protein: CASSLIAGGLNEQFF.

This clonotype was seen ten or more times. The chain recombines TRBV12-3 or TRBV12-4 with TRBJ2-1; D remains unclear. The CDR3 totals 12 residues. Trimming took off 3 bases at V and 7 bases at J, with 7 bases between the two ends. CDR3: CASSLGMNEQFF. The CDR3 DNA reads TGTGCCAGCAGTTTGGGTATGAATGAGCAGTTCTTC.

V usage is TRBV7-2 and J usage is TRBJ2-7; the D call may be TRBD1 or TRBD2 (5 bases each). CDR3 length: 14 amino acids. Trimming cost V 1 base and J 6 bases, with 13 bases left between them. Germline V gene data show CDR1 as SGHTA and CDR2 as FQGNSA. CDR3 sequence (DNA): TGTGCCAGCAGCTTAGTGCCAGGGCGGGTCGAGCAGTACTTC. Protein product: CASSLVPGRVEQYF.

The gene calls are TRBV7-9 and TRBJ2-3; D gene uncertain. With 4 bases removed from V and 5 bases from J, the gap between germline ends came to 16 bases. The CDR3 consists of 15 residues. The germline V gene encodes CDR1 SEHNR and CDR2 FQNEAQ (reference sequence). The CDR3: CASSSSLALVDTQYF. The CDR3 coding sequence is TGTGCCAGCAGCTCCAGCCTGGCGCTTGTAGATACGCAGTATTTT.

This clonotype appeared a few times. The chain joins TRBV7-9 to TRBJ2-3; 7 nucleotides agree with TRBD2. CDR1 and CDR2 from the germline V gene are SEHNR and FQNEAQ (reference sequence). The length of the CDR3 is 16 residues. With V trimmed by 4 bases and J by 0 bases, 7 bases remained unmatched. The CDR3 DNA is TGTGCCAGCAGCTACAGGTCTAGCGGTAGCACAGATACGCAGTATTTT. Translated: CASSYRSSGSTDTQYF.

In this sample, this clonotype turned up a few times. The V and J genes are TRBV28 and TRBJ2-7; no definite D call. Germline CDR1 reads MDHEN; CDR2 reads SYDVKM. Trimming left V 2 bases short and J 7 bases short, with 12 bases between. This CDR3 contains 13 residues. The CDR3 nucleotides read TGTGCCAGCAGTTTAACGCAGGCCGCGGAGCAGTACTTC. This gives the protein CASSLTQAAEQYF.

The chain uses TRBV12-3 or TRBV12-4 and TRBJ1-1, with D tentatively TRBD1 (5 bases). The V gene lost 7 bases and the J gene lost 3 bases, with 9 bases spanning the gap. CDR3 size: 12 residues. This CDR3 is CASTGRDTEAFF. Written as DNA, the CDR3 is TGTGCCAGCACAGGGCGGGACACTGAAGCTTTCTTT.

This chain uses TRBV7-9 with TRBJ2-4; D may match TRBD1 or TRBD2 (5 bases each). The CDR3 contains 16 residues. Germline V lookup: CDR1 SEHNR, CDR2 FQNEAQ (reference sequence). Trimming left V 3 bases short and J 1 base short, with 13 bases between. The CDR3 nucleotides read TGTGCCAGCAGCTTCGCTATCGGGGCCGCCAAAAACATTCAGTACTTC. It translates to CASSFAIGAAKNIQYF. The full variable domain, in which reference TRBV7-9 and TRBJ2-4 provide the parts outside the CDR3, is DTGVSQNPRHKITKRGQNVTFRCDPISEHNRLYWYRQTLGQGPEFLTYFQNEAQLEKSRLLSDRFSAERPKGSFSTLEIQRTEQGDSAMYLCASSFAIGAAKNIQYFGAGTRLSVL.

The rearrangement joins TRBV10-3 to TRBJ2-7; either TRBD1 or TRBD2 may supply D (5 bases each). The germline CDR1 and CDR2 sequences are ENHRY and SYGVKD. The CDR3 is 12 residues long. Trimming removed 6 bases from V and 6 bases from J, with 12 bases in between. This CDR3 is CAISMGVGEQYF. The CDR3 DNA reads as TGTGCCATCAGCATGGGGGTCGGCGAGCAGTACTTC.

The table lists this clonotype with a count of one. This chain uses TRBV3-1 with TRBJ1-1; D gene uncertain. This CDR3 contains 16 residues. The germline V gene encodes CDR1 LGHDT and CDR2 YNNKEL (reference sequence). V lost 1 base and J lost 0, with 12 bases in between. CDR3 protein: CASSQVVGSMNTEAFF. CDR3 nucleotides: TGTGCCAGCAGCCAAGTCGTCGGATCCATGAACACTGAAGCTTTCTTT.

A few counts support this clonotype. The rearrangement joins TRBV4-2 to TRBJ2-1; D not certain. Germline V gene lookup returns CDR1 LGHNA and CDR2 YNFKEQ. CDR3 size: 16 residues. V was cut by 7 bases and J by 0 bases, with 16 bases left in between. The CDR3 nucleotides are TGTGCCAGCACGCAATCACTCCGGACCTCCTACAATGAGCAGTTCTTC. Translating it yields CASTQSLRTSYNEQFF.

This clonotype has a count of ten or more. The rearrangement uses TRBV7-2 and TRBJ2-3; D remains ambiguous. CDR1 and CDR2 from the germline V gene are SGHTA and FQGNSA. The V and J ends lost 5 bases and 8 bases respectively, with 11 bases between them. This CDR3 is 12 amino acids long. The CDR3 bases are TGTGCCAGCAGCCGACCTGCTGGTACGCAGTATTTT. It codes for CASSRPAGTQYF.